This TCR beta chain was documented in a study of blood T cell dynamics during melanoma immunotherapy. Study results and limitations: Clones driving repertoire changes may be melanoma-specific or general immune activation.

The protocol was immunoSEQ multiplex PCR, while the TCRdb copy is restricted to in-frame clones and leaves out a portion. In the table there are more than 10,000 clones, 85% to 90% of which are singletons. Comment on this clone: Its antigen remains unidentified.

In germline, CDR1 is MDHEN, CDR2 SYDVKM. CDR3 length equals 15 residues. Deletions cut 5 bases from V and 7 bases from J, with 20 bases between. Time point defined: pre-treatment baseline. Samples come from before therapy and from week 3 after the first blockade cycle. This chain links TRBV28 with TRBJ1-2; possibly TRBD1 for D (6 bases). This clonotype originated in a human donor with melanoma. The specimen was blood, collected from a patient treated with checkpoint blockade. The CDR3 bases are TGTGCCAGCAGTCCCGCCGGGACACCCGGCCCTGGCTACACCTTC. Protein sequence: CASSPAGTPGPGYTF.